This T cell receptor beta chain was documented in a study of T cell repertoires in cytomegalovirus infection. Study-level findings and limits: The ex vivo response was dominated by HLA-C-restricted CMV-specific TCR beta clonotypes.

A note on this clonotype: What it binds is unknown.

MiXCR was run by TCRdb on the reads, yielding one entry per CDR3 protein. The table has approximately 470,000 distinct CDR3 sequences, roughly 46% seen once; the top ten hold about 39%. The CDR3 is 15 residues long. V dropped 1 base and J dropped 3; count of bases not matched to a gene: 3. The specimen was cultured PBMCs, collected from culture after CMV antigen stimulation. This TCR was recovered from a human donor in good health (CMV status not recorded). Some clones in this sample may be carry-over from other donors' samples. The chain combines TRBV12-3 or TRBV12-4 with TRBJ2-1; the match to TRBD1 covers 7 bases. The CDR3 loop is CASSLEGQIYNEQFF. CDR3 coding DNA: TGTGCCAGCAGTTTAGAGGGACAGATCTACAATGAGCAGTTCTTC.